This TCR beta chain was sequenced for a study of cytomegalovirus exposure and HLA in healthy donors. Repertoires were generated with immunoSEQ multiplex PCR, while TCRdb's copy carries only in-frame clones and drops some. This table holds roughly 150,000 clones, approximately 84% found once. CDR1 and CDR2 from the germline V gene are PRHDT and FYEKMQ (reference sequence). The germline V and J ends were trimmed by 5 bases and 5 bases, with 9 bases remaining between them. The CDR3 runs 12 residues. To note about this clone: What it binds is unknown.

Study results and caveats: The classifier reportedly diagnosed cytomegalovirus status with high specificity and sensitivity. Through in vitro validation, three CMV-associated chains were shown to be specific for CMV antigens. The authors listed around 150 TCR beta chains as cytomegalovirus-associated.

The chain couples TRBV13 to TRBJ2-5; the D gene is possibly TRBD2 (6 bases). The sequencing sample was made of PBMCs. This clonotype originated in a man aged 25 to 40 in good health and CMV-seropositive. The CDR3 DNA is TGTGCCAGCAGCCCTCGGGGGGAGACCCAGTACTTC. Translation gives CASSPRGETQYF.